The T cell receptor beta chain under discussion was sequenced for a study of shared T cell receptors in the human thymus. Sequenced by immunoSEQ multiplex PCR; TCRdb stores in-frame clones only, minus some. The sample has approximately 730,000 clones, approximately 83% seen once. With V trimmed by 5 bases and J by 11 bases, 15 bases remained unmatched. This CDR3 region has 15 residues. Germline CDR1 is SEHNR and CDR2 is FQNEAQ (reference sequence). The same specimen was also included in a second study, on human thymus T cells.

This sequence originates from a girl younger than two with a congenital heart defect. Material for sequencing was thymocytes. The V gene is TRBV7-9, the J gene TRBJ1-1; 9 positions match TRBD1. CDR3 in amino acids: CASSPKGNRGQGAFF. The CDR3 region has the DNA TGTGCCAGCAGCCCAAAGGGAAACAGGGGGCAGGGGGCTTTCTTT.